Listed below are T cell receptor beta chains from one sample, sequenced in a study of shared clonotypes between healthy human individuals. Repertoires were generated with immunoSEQ multiplex PCR, while TCRdb's copy carries only in-frame clones and drops some. The sample lists a few million clones; approximately 95% were seen once. The sample comprised naive CD4+ T cells from PBMCs. The receptors were gathered from a man aged 18 to 30 in good health. Some clones in this sample may be carry-over from other donors' samples. The CDR3 runs from the conserved cysteine through the conserved F or W. Fields, in order: clone size, D gene, J gene, CDR3 length, V gene, CDR3 DNA, CDR3 protein. A D gene is named only where the DNA matches it firmly. Some rows mark clone size as missing; the rest say once, few, many or name a class of expanded clone.

clone size: NA
D gene: NA
J gene: TRBJ2-7
CDR3 length: 17
V gene: TRBV4-1
CDR3 DNA: TGCGCCAGCAGCCAGCCACGGGCCGGAGGGCGGGGCTACGAGCAGTACTTC
CDR3 protein: CASSQPRAGGRGYEQYF

clone size: once
D gene: NA
J gene: TRBJ1-3
CDR3 length: 16
V gene: TRBV19
CDR3 DNA: TGTGCCAGTAGCTCGGTGCTCACGGGTTCTGGAAACACCATATATTTT
CDR3 protein: CASSSVLTGSGNTIYF

clone size: NA
D gene: TRBD2
J gene: TRBJ2-3
CDR3 length: 15
V gene: TRBV5-4
CDR3 DNA: TGTGCCAGCAGCCGTACTAGCGGCAGCCCAGATACGCAGTATTTT
CDR3 protein: CASSRTSGSPDTQYF

clone size: NA
D gene: NA
J gene: TRBJ2-2
CDR3 length: 15
V gene: TRBV2
CDR3 DNA: TGTGCCAGCAACCCCTTGACAAGGGGGACCGGGGAGCTGTTTTTT
CDR3 protein: CASNPLTRGTGELFF

clone size: NA
D gene: NA
J gene: TRBJ1-2
CDR3 length: 13
V gene: TRBV6-5
CDR3 DNA: TGTGCCACCTTTGACAGTCGGAACTATGGCTACACCTTC
CDR3 protein: CATFDSRNYGYTF

clone size: few
D gene: NA
J gene: TRBJ2-6
CDR3 length: 14
V gene: TRBV5-1
CDR3 DNA: TGCGCCAGCAGCTCCATCTCTGGGGCCAACGTCCTGACTTTC
CDR3 protein: CASSSISGANVLTF

clone size: NA
D gene: NA
J gene: TRBJ1-2
CDR3 length: 15
V gene: TRBV4-2
CDR3 DNA: TGTGCCAGCAGCCAGCCGATTACAGGGATCGAAGGCTACACCTTC
CDR3 protein: CASSQPITGIEGYTF

clone size: NA
D gene: NA
J gene: TRBJ2-5
CDR3 length: 14
V gene: TRBV7-3
CDR3 DNA: TGTGCCAGCAGCTTAGGGGGGCTAGTTGAGACCCAGTACTTC
CDR3 protein: CASSLGGLVETQYF

clone size: NA
D gene: TRBD1
J gene: TRBJ1-5
CDR3 length: 16
V gene: TRBV19
CDR3 DNA: TGTGCCAGTAGTCGGCCGGACAGGGGGCGCGATCAGCCCCAGCATTTT
CDR3 protein: CASSRPDRGRDQPQHF

clone size: NA
D gene: NA
J gene: TRBJ2-2
CDR3 length: 15
V gene: TRBV7-2
CDR3 DNA: TGTGCCAGCAGGGTCGGTCTAGCTGGCACCGGGGAGCTGTTTTTT
CDR3 protein: CASRVGLAGTGELFF

clone size: NA
D gene: NA
J gene: TRBJ1-2
CDR3 length: 12
V gene: TRBV6-1
CDR3 DNA: TGTGCCAGCAGTGAACGGTCCTATGGCTACACCTTC
CDR3 protein: CASSERSYGYTF

clone size: NA
D gene: NA
J gene: TRBJ1-2
CDR3 length: 15
V gene: TRBV28
CDR3 DNA: TGTGCCAGCAGTCCAGGGGACGGGTGGCTCTATGGCTACACCTTC
CDR3 protein: CASSPGDGWLYGYTF